This T cell receptor beta chain was observed in a study of cytomegalovirus exposure and HLA in healthy donors. With 60 Vbeta and 13 Jbeta primers, the PCR was carried out. Per the authors' pipeline: Counted up in a later analysis, unique TCR beta chains came to roughly 80 million, with some 11 million shared. Assay: immunoSEQ multiplex PCR; the TCRdb copy retains only in-frame clones and omits some. V, J and clone size are those of that table, while D and trimming were read from the DNA. Of 150,000 to 200,000 clones in the sample, 70% to 80% were seen once. As concerns this clone: Its antigen is undetermined.

General study points: Most TCR sequences proved rare, with some public TCRs found in many donors. Accurate HLA-A and HLA-B prediction from TCR beta sequences was reported for most subjects. Only CMV serostatus was available as immune exposure information.

Per germline, CDR1 SGHAT and CDR2 FQDESV (reference sequence). V was pared by 2 bases and J by 6 bases, with 7 bases between. The CDR3 length is 13 residues. V and J are TRBV11-1 and TRBJ2-2, with D perhaps TRBD2 (5 bases). The TCR comes from a male donor in good health and CMV-seropositive. Sequencing was done on a sample of PBMCs. CDR3 sequence: CASSLRGAGELFF. For the CDR3, the DNA is TGTGCCAGCAGCTTACGGGGAGCCGGGGAGCTGTTTTTT.